The 26 T cell receptor beta chains below were found in one sample sequenced in a study of cytomegalovirus exposure and HLA in healthy donors. The PCR had 60 Vbeta and 13 Jbeta primers. The data were produced by immunoSEQ multiplex PCR, yet TCRdb's version contains in-frame clones alone and is incomplete. The table lists about 140,000 clones, around 84% of them singletons, with around 2.5% in the top ten. The material sequenced was PBMCs. These receptors originate from a man between 45 and 60 years old in good health and CMV-seronegative.

The chain is built from TRBV7-3 and TRBJ1-5; 9 bases fit TRBD1. The V segment lost 5 bases and the J segment 6 bases; nucleotides outside the gene matches: 2. From germline, CDR1 is SGHTA and CDR2 FQGTGA. CDR3 size: 13 residues. The CDR3 is CASSLDRGQPQHF. CDR3 nucleotides: TGTGCCAGCAGCCTGGACAGGGGTCAGCCCCAGCATTTT.

The CDR3 sequence: CASSLVADRLSSPLHF. As DNA, the CDR3 is TGCGCCAGCAGCTTGGTTGCGGACAGGTTGAGCTCACCCCTCCACTTT. This chain connects TRBV5-1 to TRBJ1-6; 7 bases line up with TRBD1. Germline V gene lookup returns CDR1 SGHRS and CDR2 YFSETQ. The CDR3 loop spans 16 amino acids. Losses at the gene ends were 0 bases for V and 10 bases for J; bases not matched to a gene: 10.

The chain's CDR3 is CASSSGGPSSSSSYEQYF. CDR3 in DNA: TGTGCCAGCAGTTCCGGAGGGCCTAGCTCCTCTAGCTCCTACGAGCAGTACTTC. The chain links TRBV27 to TRBJ2-7; TRBD2 might be the D (6 bases). The CDR3 contains 18 residues. Germline V gene data show CDR1 as MNHEY and CDR2 as SMNVEV (reference sequence). Trimming removed 4 bases from V and 0 bases from J, with 22 bases in between.

The V gene is TRBV30, the J gene TRBJ2-2; D is possibly TRBD2 (5 bases). The CDR3 covers 15 residues. Germline assignment: CDR1 GTSNPN and CDR2 SVGIG (reference sequence). Between the trimmed V and J ends, which lost 0 bases and 2 bases, there was a span of 10 bases. CDR3 in amino acids: CAWSVLPGNTGELFF. CDR3 bases: TGTGCCTGGAGTGTACTTCCGGGAAACACCGGGGAGCTGTTTTTT.

This clone was picked up a small number of times. The chain employs TRBV6-5 and TRBJ2-1; 7 bases match TRBD1. Germline loops: CDR1 MNHEY, CDR2 SVGAGI. V lost 2 bases to trimming and J lost 1 base; unmatched junction nucleotides: 2. The CDR3 length is 15 residues. The CDR3 loop reads CASSYQGQSYNEQFF. The CDR3 DNA reads as TGTGCCAGCAGTTACCAGGGACAGTCCTACAATGAGCAGTTCTTC.

CDR3 DNA: TGCGCCAGCACCCCCGTGAGGGGGACCCACTACGAGCAGTACTTC. It yields the protein CASTPVRGTHYEQYF. The rearrangement joins TRBV10-2 to TRBJ2-7; weak D call: TRBD1 (6 bases). The CDR3 spans 15 residues. Germline CDR1 WSHSY, CDR2 SAAADI. The ends were cut back, 7 bases at V and 3 bases at J, with 19 bases in the middle.

The V call is TRBV5-1, the J call TRBJ2-2; 11 bases match TRBD1. With 0 bases clipped from V and 5 bases from J, the junction kept 15 bases outside the gene matches. CDR3 length: 20 residues. Germline values: CDR1 SGHRS, CDR2 YFSETQ. CDR3 sequence (DNA): TGCGCCAGCAGCTTGGATCCTCCGTCCGGGACAGGGGGTTGGACCGGGGAGCTGTTTTTT. It specifies CASSLDPPSGTGGWTGELFF.

CDR3 sequence (DNA): TGTGCCATCAGTGAGTCTAGGGGGATGAACACTGAAGCTTTCTTT. Its translation: CAISESRGMNTEAFF. The V gene is TRBV10-3, the J gene TRBJ1-1; D perhaps matches TRBD1 (6 bases). V lost 0 bases to trimming and J lost 0 bases, with 8 bases between them. Germline loops: CDR1 ENHRY, CDR2 SYGVKD. This CDR3 spans 15 amino acids.

As regards this clone: An end of the junction does not agree with germline; a read error may underlie this. Additional DNA sequences in this sample encode the identical CDR3. This chain links TRBV5-1 with TRBJ2-5, with 8 nucleotides matching TRBD1. The V gene's germline CDR1 is SGHRS and CDR2 YFSETQ. The CDR3 totals 14 residues. The CDR3 reads CASSPGQGAKTQYF. In DNA, the CDR3 is TGCGCCAGCTCCCCCGGCCAGGGGGCGAAGACTCAGTACTTC. Filled out from reference TRBV5-1 and TRBJ2-5, the complete variable domain reads KAGVTQTPRYLIKTRGQQVTLSCSPISGHRSVSWYQQTPGQGLQFLFEYFSETQRNKGNFPGRFSGRQFSNSRSEMNVSTLELGDSALYLCASSPGQGAKTQYFGPGTRLLVL.

This clone has just one count. The J gene is TRBJ1-4, the V gene TRBV4-1; no firm D call. CDR3 length equals 15 residues. Trimming shortened V by 1 base and J by 0 bases, and 6 bases separated the two germline ends. Germline V gene data show CDR1 as MGHRA and CDR2 as YSYEKL. The CDR3 coding sequence is TGCGCCAGCAGCCAAGTTCCAGCAACTAATGAAAAACTGTTTTTT. Residues: CASSQVPATNEKLFF.

The J gene is TRBJ2-2, the V gene TRBV11-2, with a weak D call TRBD2 (6 bases). V was pared by 4 bases and J by 7 bases, with 16 bases between. This CDR3 comprises 15 residues. Looked up from germline, CDR1 is SGHAT and CDR2 is FQNNGV. CDR3 in amino acids: CASSSSGLGGGELFF. DNA for the CDR3: TGTGCCAGCAGCTCGAGCGGGTTGGGGGGCGGGGAGCTGTTTTTT.

The V and J genes are TRBV5-4 and TRBJ1-6; 7 bases map to TRBD1. Germline V gene lookup returns CDR1 SGHNT and CDR2 YYREEE (reference sequence). J gave up 8 bases and V 2 bases, and 4 bases lay outside the gene matches. CDR3 size: 14 residues. CDR3 sequence: CASSFAQGDSPLHF. CDR3 bases: TGTGCCAGCAGCTTCGCGCAGGGGGATTCACCCCTCCACTTT.

The chain recombines TRBV2 with TRBJ1-2; the D is unclear. CDR1 and CDR2 from the germline V gene are SNHLY and FYNNEI. The ends were cut back, 6 bases at V and 2 bases at J, with 10 bases in the middle. The CDR3 extends over 13 amino acids. CDR3 nucleotide sequence: TGTGCCAGCAGCGAGGAGGACAACTATGGCTACACCTTC. It encodes CASSEEDNYGYTF. Combining the CDR3 with reference TRBV2 and TRBJ1-2 gives the whole variable domain EPEVTQTPSHQVTQMGQEVILRCVPISNHLYFYWYRQILGQKVEFLVSFYNNEISEKSEIFDDQFSVERPDGSNFTLKIRSTKLEDSAMYFCASSEEDNYGYTFGSGTRLTVV.

As to this clone: Its ends do not fully match the called genes, so a read error is possible. The chain joins TRBV5-6 to TRBJ2-4; TRBD1 might be the D (6 bases). Per the germline V gene, CDR1 is SGHDT and CDR2 is YYEEEE. The CDR3 loop spans 10 amino acids. The CDR3 nucleotides read TGTGCCAGCAGCTTGAAGGACAGTCGTTTC. It is translated as CASSLKDSRF.

J is TRBJ2-7 and V is TRBV5-1; TRBD1 matches at 8 bases. CDR3 length: 14 amino acids. V lost 3 bases to trimming and J lost 5 bases; unmatched junction nucleotides: 7. CDR1 is SGHRS and CDR2 is YFSETQ in the germline V gene. CDR3 DNA sequence: TGCGCCAGCAGCTGGGCCCGGACAGGGCACGAGCAGTACTTC. The encoded protein is CASSWARTGHEQYF.

The chain employs TRBV19 and TRBJ1-5; D gene uncertain. Trimming left V 3 bases short and J 6 bases short, with 9 bases between. Germline V CDR1 and CDR2: LNHDA, SQIVND (reference sequence). This CDR3 has 13 amino acids. CDR3: CASSIAFGQPQHF. The CDR3 coding sequence is TGTGCCAGTAGTATCGCCTTCGGTCAGCCCCAGCATTTT.

The chain links TRBV5-1 to TRBJ2-1; D is undetermined. In germline, CDR1 is SGHRS, CDR2 YFSETQ. The CDR3 totals 14 residues. The V end was cut by 2 bases, the J end by 8 bases, with 14 bases between. CDR3 in amino acids: CASSFSSPRDEQFF. For the CDR3, the DNA is TGCGCCAGCAGCTTTTCCTCCCCCCGTGATGAGCAGTTCTTC.

The rearrangement links TRBV19 to TRBJ2-5; weak D call: TRBD1 (6 bases). CDR1 and CDR2 from the germline V gene are LNHDA and SQIVND (reference sequence). This CDR3 is 16 amino acids long. Deletions cut 6 bases from V and 6 bases from J, with 23 bases between. CDR3 amino acids: CASRDLLRDNPQTQYF. In DNA form, the CDR3 reads TGTGCCAGTAGGGATCTCTTACGGGACAACCCTCAGACCCAGTACTTC.

The V gene is TRBV9, the J gene TRBJ2-2; TRBD2 matches 7 bases. The CDR3 loop spans 16 amino acids. V was clipped by 0 bases and J by 3 bases; unmatched bases: 5. Per germline, CDR1 SGDLS and CDR2 YYNGEE. CDR3 sequence: CASSVVSSGYTGELFF. Here the CDR3 DNA reads TGTGCCAGCAGCGTAGTGTCTAGCGGATACACCGGGGAGCTGTTTTTT.

This clone was observed a handful of times. The gene calls are TRBV28 and TRBJ1-2, with D hard to call. Trimming left V 5 bases short and J 0 bases short, with 10 bases between. CDR3 length: 14 amino acids. The germline V gene encodes CDR1 MDHEN and CDR2 SYDVKM. The chain's CDR3 is CASSKSTSNYGYTF. The CDR3 nucleotides are TGTGCCAGCAGTAAAAGCACCTCTAACTATGGCTACACCTTC.

The chain is built from TRBV10-3 and TRBJ2-1; the D gene is possibly TRBD1 (6 bases). The V end lost 6 bases, the J end lost 7 bases, and 19 bases lay between the germline ends. This CDR3 is 15 amino acids long. Germline loops: CDR1 ENHRY, CDR2 SYGVKD. As DNA, the CDR3 is TGTGCCATCAGCCTGGACAGTTGGGGTGGGAATGAGCAGTTCTTC. The encoded protein is CAISLDSWGGNEQFF.

In the case of this clone: Other DNA sequences of this sample code for an identical CDR3. The V and J genes are TRBV5-1 and TRBJ1-2, with D possibly TRBD1 on 6 matching bases. Trimming removed 1 base from V and 4 bases from J, with 8 bases in between. The CDR3 is made up of 13 amino acids. Per germline, CDR1 SGHRS and CDR2 YFSETQ. This CDR3 reads CASSLSQGYGYTF. DNA of the CDR3: TGCGCCAGCAGCTTGTCACAGGGCTATGGCTACACCTTC.

The chain combines TRBV5-3 with TRBJ2-1; 7 positions agree with TRBD2. TRBV5-3 is marked as an open reading frame, function uncertain. The CDR3 consists of 17 residues. With 4 bases clipped from V and 6 bases from J, the junction kept 16 bases outside the gene matches. The CDR3 here is CARSLVPPGLNCNEQFF. In DNA form, the CDR3 reads TGTGCCAGAAGCCTTGTGCCCCCGGGACTAAACTGCAATGAGCAGTTCTTC.

The chain carries TRBV27 and TRBJ1-1, with D possibly being TRBD1 (5 bases). CDR1 and CDR2 from the germline V gene are MNHEY and SMNVEV (reference sequence). V lost 6 bases, J lost 4 bases, and 15 bases lay in between. This CDR3 is 14 amino acids long. The CDR3 here is CASRFLGGATEAFF. In DNA form, the CDR3 reads TGTGCCAGCAGGTTTCTCGGAGGGGCCACTGAAGCTTTCTTT.

This clone has more than one count but fewer than ten. The J gene is TRBJ2-7, the V gene TRBV7-6; 8 positions agree with TRBD2. Looked up from germline, CDR1 is SGHVS and CDR2 is FNYEAQ. The CDR3 extends over 16 amino acids. Germline trimming cut 3 bases from V and 2 bases from J; bases unmatched to any gene: 9. CDR3 coding DNA: TGTGCCAGCAGCTTGGATAGCGGGATTAGGGCCTACGAGCAGTACTTC. Its translation is CASSLDSGIRAYEQYF.

The chain has TRBV19 and TRBJ2-1; 10 bases match TRBD2. This CDR3 region has 14 residues. From germline, CDR1 is LNHDA and CDR2 SQIVND (reference sequence). J was trimmed by 9 bases and V by 6 bases; bases with no gene match: 8. CDR3 coding DNA: TGTGCCAGTAGAGTCAGCGGGGGGGGTGGTGAGCAGTTCTTC. Amino acid sequence: CASRVSGGGGEQFF.